The T cell receptor beta chain described here comes from a study of shared clonotypes between healthy human individuals. Study findings and constraints: Among non-shared clonotypes, generation probabilities were lower than among those shared by all four donors.

The CDR3 covers 13 residues. Trimming shortened V by 3 bases and J by 4 bases, and 10 bases separated the two germline ends. Germline V CDR1 and CDR2: SGDLS, YYNGEE. Worth noting for this clone: The antigen remains undetermined.

Clones were sequenced by immunoSEQ multiplex PCR, and TCRdb holds only the in-frame ones, with some missing. The table records about 1.1 million clones, around 77% of them present only once. The source material was memory CD4+ T cells from PBMCs. Subset of the sample: CD45RA-negative fraction. The TCR was taken from a man aged 18 to 29 in good health. Some clones in this sample may be carry-over from other donors' samples. The chain combines TRBV9 with TRBJ1-2; tentative D call: TRBD1 (5 bases). CDR3 in amino acids: CASSGRDRYGYTF. Here the CDR3 DNA reads TGTGCCAGCAGCGGCCGGGACCGCTATGGCTACACCTTC. The full variable domain, in which reference TRBV9 and TRBJ1-2 provide the parts outside the CDR3, is DSGVTQTPKHLITATGQRVTLRCSPRSGDLSVYWYQQSLDQGLQFLIQYYNGEERAKGNILERFSAQQFPDLHSELNLSSLELGDSALYFCASSGRDRYGYTFGSGTRLTVV.